The 20 T cell receptor beta chains reported below all come from one sample, sequenced in a study of T cell changes during pregnancy in multiple sclerosis. Sequencing used immunoSEQ multiplex PCR; TCRdb keeps in-frame clones, though not all of them. The sample records over 35,000 clones, around 90% being singletons. The sample in question was CD4+ T cells from peripheral blood mononuclear cells, obtained after pregnancy. These receptors all come from a female donor with multiple sclerosis, enrolled in a pregnancy study.

With respect to this clone: The sample contains more than one DNA sequence encoding this CDR3. The chain combines TRBV29-1 with TRBJ1-1; TRBD1 matches at 9 bases. The CDR3 has 15 residues. Germline lookup yields CDR1 SQVTM and CDR2 ANQGSEA. V dropped 6 bases and J dropped 0; count of bases not matched to a gene: 8. The CDR3 region has the DNA TGCAGCGTCGGACAGGGGTGGGGGATGAACACTGAAGCTTTCTTT. This translates into CSVGQGWGMNTEAFF.

The V gene is TRBV4-3, the J gene TRBJ2-4, with D possibly matching TRBD1 (7 bases). V was trimmed by 3 bases and J by 5 bases, leaving 17 bases between them. This CDR3 is 16 amino acids long. Germline assignment: CDR1 LGHNA and CDR2 YSLEER. The CDR3 DNA reads as TGCGCCAGCAGCCATGGACTAAGGACAGGCCAAAACATTCAGTACTTC. Translated: CASSHGLRTGQNIQYF.

The chain joins TRBV2 to TRBJ1-5; no definite D call. The length of the CDR3 is 13 residues. Trimming removed 3 bases from V and 0 bases from J, with 3 bases in between. Germline CDR1 SNHLY, CDR2 FYNNEI. The CDR3 bases are TGTGCCAGCAGTGATATTAGCAATCAGCCCCAGCATTTT. Encoded protein: CASSDISNQPQHF.

The chain has TRBV5-6 and TRBJ1-5; 9 bases fit TRBD1. V trimming: 4 bases; J trimming: 7 bases; junction bases outside the gene matches: 12. CDR3 size: 16 residues. Germline V gives CDR1 SGHDT, CDR2 YYEEEE. CDR3 sequence (DNA): TGTGCCAGCAGCCTAGAACAGGGGGCCGGGGAGCAGCCCCAGCATTTT. Residues: CASSLEQGAGEQPQHF.

The V call is TRBV7-2, the J call TRBJ1-1; the match to TRBD1 covers 10 bases. J lost 5 bases, V lost 3 bases, and 9 bases had no gene match. In germline, CDR1 is SGHTA, CDR2 FQGNSA. CDR3 size: 16 residues. For the CDR3, the DNA is TGTGCCAGCAGCTTCATGACAGGGGGCATAGGAACTGAAGCTTTCTTT. This codes for CASSFMTGGIGTEAFF.

This clone occurred many times. The chain is built from TRBV5-1 and TRBJ1-1; maybe TRBD1 (5 bases). V lost 0 bases to trimming and J lost 1 base, with 10 bases between them. The CDR3 consists of 15 residues. CDR1 is SGHRS, CDR2 YFSETQ, per germline. The CDR3 protein is CASSLVLGGNTEAFF. In nucleotides, the CDR3 is TGCGCCAGCAGCTTGGTCCTCGGGGGGAACACTGAAGCTTTCTTT.

The rearrangement joins TRBV5-1 to TRBJ2-5, with D unresolved. Germline CDR1 SGHRS, CDR2 YFSETQ. The ends were cut back, 0 bases at V and 4 bases at J, with 4 bases in the middle. The CDR3 spans 12 residues. CDR3 bases: TGCGCCAGCAGCTTGGTCTCAGAGACCCAGTACTTC. Translating it yields CASSLVSETQYF. The full variable domain, in which reference TRBV5-1 and TRBJ2-5 provide the parts outside the CDR3, is KAGVTQTPRYLIKTRGQQVTLSCSPISGHRSVSWYQQTPGQGLQFLFEYFSETQRNKGNFPGRFSGRQFSNSRSEMNVSTLELGDSALYLCASSLVSETQYFGPGTRLLVL.

This chain uses TRBV18 with TRBJ1-4; D gene ambiguous. The germline CDR1 and CDR2 sequences are KGHSH and LQKENI. V gave up 6 bases and J gave up 1 base, with 15 bases separating them. CDR3 length: 16 residues. The CDR3 DNA sequence: TGTGCCAGCTCCCCTAGGTTGGCAGAAACTAATGAAAAACTGTTTTTT. This gives the protein CASSPRLAETNEKLFF.

The V call is TRBV11-1, the J call TRBJ2-7; TRBD1 matches at 9 bases. Germline V gene lookup returns CDR1 SGHAT and CDR2 FQDESV (reference sequence). Trimming cost V 5 bases and J 3 bases; bases outside gene matches: 14. The CDR3 is made up of 17 amino acids. As DNA, the CDR3 is TGTGCCAGCAGCCCGGGACAGGGACCGTTACGTGACTACGAGCAGTACTTC. Its protein product is CASSPGQGPLRDYEQYF.

CDR3 nucleotides: TGTGCCATGAGAACATCAACTAGCGGGGGTGTCCTGGGGGACACGCAGTATTTT. Encoded protein: CAMRTSTSGGVLGDTQYF. The V and J genes are TRBV10-3 and TRBJ2-3; 11 bases match TRBD2. The germline V gene has CDR1 ENHRY and CDR2 SYGVKD. There are 18 residues in the CDR3. After removal of 9 bases from V and 9 bases from J, the junction contained 23 bases not matched to a gene.

The CDR3 here is CASSLGPGSSYEQYF. CDR3 bases: TGTGCCAGCAGCTTAGGCCCGGGGTCCTCCTACGAGCAGTACTTC. The V gene is TRBV13, the J gene TRBJ2-7; D is perhaps TRBD2 (5 bases). In germline, CDR1 is PRHDT, CDR2 FYEKMQ (reference sequence). The germline V and J ends were trimmed by 0 bases and 0 bases, with 9 bases remaining between them. The CDR3 spans 15 residues.

This clone appeared a few times. The rearrangement uses TRBV5-1 and TRBJ2-2; D gene uncertain. From germline, CDR1 is SGHRS and CDR2 YFSETQ. CDR3 length: 15 amino acids. Trimming took off 0 bases at V and 1 base at J, with 7 bases between the two ends. CDR3 nucleotides: TGCGCCAGCAGCTTGGGGCAGGAGAACACCGGGGAGCTGTTTTTT. Encoded protein: CASSLGQENTGELFF.

This clone was seen a single time. V usage is TRBV15 and J usage is TRBJ2-3; 12 bases align to TRBD2. Germline lookup yields CDR1 LNHNV and CDR2 YYDKDF (reference sequence). The CDR3 has 17 residues. V lost 2 bases and J lost 3; bases outside the gene matches: 6. CDR3 protein: CATSRKATSGGTDTQYF. The CDR3 DNA reads TGTGCCACCAGCAGAAAGGCCACTAGCGGGGGGACAGATACGCAGTATTTT.

V gene TRBV15 combines with J gene TRBJ2-1, with TRBD1 matching over 11 bases. Per the germline V gene, CDR1 is LNHNV and CDR2 is YYDKDF (reference sequence). The CDR3 has 15 residues. Trimming at V came to 5 bases and at J to 10 bases, leaving 10 bases not matched to a gene. The CDR3 loop reads CATSATDRGRTEQFF. CDR3 bases: TGTGCCACCAGCGCGACGGACAGGGGGCGGACCGAGCAGTTCTTC.

This clone was observed a single time. The chain carries TRBV5-5 and TRBJ2-3; perhaps TRBD1 as D (6 bases). The CDR3 has 16 amino acids. Trimming left V 3 bases short and J 1 base short, with 15 bases between. CDR1 is SGHKS and CDR2 is YYEKEE in the germline V gene (reference sequence). CDR3 DNA sequence: TGTGCCAGCAGCTGGGTGAGGGGGATTGGCACAGATACGCAGTATTTT. Its translation is CASSWVRGIGTDTQYF.

The chain recombines TRBV5-1 with TRBJ1-1, with 10 bases matching TRBD1. Germline V gene data show CDR1 as SGHRS and CDR2 as YFSETQ. The CDR3 is 13 amino acids. Trimming cost V 4 bases and J 8 bases; bases outside gene matches: 5. CDR3 protein: CASSGGTGDEAFF. The CDR3 nucleotides are TGCGCCAGCAGCGGAGGGACAGGGGACGAAGCTTTCTTT.

The chain joins TRBV5-6 to TRBJ1-5; 10 nucleotides line up with TRBD1. Germline-derived CDR1 and CDR2 are SGHDT and YYEEEE. Germline trimming cut 3 bases from V and 6 bases from J; bases unmatched to any gene: 0. The length of the CDR3 is 13 residues. The CDR3 loop is CASSWDRGQPQHF. The CDR3 DNA reads TGTGCCAGCAGCTGGGACAGGGGTCAGCCCCAGCATTTT.

The rearrangement joins TRBV4-1 to TRBJ2-5, with TRBD2 identical over 9 bases. CDR3 length: 15 residues. The V and J ends lost 4 bases and 4 bases, in that order; junction bases with no gene match: 7. Germline-derived CDR1 and CDR2 are MGHRA and YSYEKL. CDR3 region: CASSPQAGGGETQYF. CDR3 nucleotide sequence: TGCGCCAGCAGCCCTCAAGCGGGGGGAGGAGAGACCCAGTACTTC.

In DNA, the CDR3 is TGTGCCAGCTCACTCCGCGGGGGGACAGGGGGAGGAAACACTGAAGCTTTCTTT. This gives the protein CASSLRGGTGGGNTEAFF. This chain connects TRBV18 to TRBJ1-1, with 11 bases that match TRBD1. The CDR3 runs to 18 residues. The trim removed 4 bases at V and 2 bases at J, leaving 12 bases unmatched. The germline V gene encodes CDR1 KGHSH and CDR2 LQKENI.

The rearrangement uses TRBV18 and TRBJ2-3; TRBD1 matches at 10 bases. The CDR3 runs 14 residues. V lost 2 bases and J lost 5; bases outside the gene matches: 1. The germline V gene encodes CDR1 KGHSH and CDR2 LQKENI. The CDR3 is CASSPDRGRDTQYF. DNA for the CDR3: TGTGCCAGCTCACCAGACAGGGGGCGAGATACGCAGTATTTT.